The 15 T cell receptor beta chains presented below share a single source sample, sequenced in a study of cytomegalovirus exposure and HLA in healthy donors. The PCR ran on 60 Vbeta and 13 Jbeta primers. Profiling relied on immunoSEQ multiplex PCR, and the TCRdb table lists in-frame clones only, not all of them. The repertoire holds 95,000 to 150,000 clones, with over 60% as singletons. Source material: PBMCs. The source is a woman aged 40 to 49 in good health and CMV-seropositive.

The rearrangement joins TRBV28 to TRBJ1-6, with 8 bases aligning to TRBD1. Per germline, CDR1 MDHEN and CDR2 SYDVKM. Trimming removed 5 bases from V and 7 bases from J; junction bases left unmatched: 10. CDR3 length: 16 amino acids. The CDR3, as DNA: TGTGCCAGCAGTATAACCGGACAGGGAAACAATTCACCCCTCCACTTT. Its translation: CASSITGQGNNSPLHF.

The rearrangement uses TRBV27 and TRBJ2-1; tentative D call: TRBD1 (6 bases). V lost 4 bases and J 5 bases, leaving 12 bases between the germline ends. CDR3 length: 14 residues. Germline-derived CDR1 and CDR2 are MNHEY and SMNVEV (reference sequence). CDR3 protein: CASSSGTTNNEQFF. As DNA, the CDR3 is TGTGCCAGCAGTTCCGGGACAACCAACAATGAGCAGTTCTTC.

This clone was detected only a few times. One end of the junction fails to match germline, which may point to a read error. The chain employs TRBV7-9 and TRBJ1-1; D is unresolved. The V gene's germline CDR1 is SEHNR and CDR2 FQNEAQ (reference sequence). The CDR3 runs 12 residues. This chain's CDR3 is CSSSLTVTEAFF. DNA for the CDR3: TGTTCCAGCAGCTTAACGGTAACGGAAGCTTTCTTT.

This clone was seen ten or more times. This chain links TRBV28 with TRBJ2-5; 8 bases line up with TRBD1. Germline V gives CDR1 MDHEN, CDR2 SYDVKM. V dropped 1 base and J dropped 5; count of bases not matched to a gene: 6. CDR3 length equals 15 residues. CDR3 coding DNA: TGTGCCAGCAGTTTATCAGCAGGGGGCGAGGAGACCCAGTACTTC. Residues: CASSLSAGGEETQYF.

The V and J genes are TRBV6-5 and TRBJ1-2, with 9 nucleotides matching TRBD1. This CDR3 has 14 residues. Germline lookup yields CDR1 MNHEY and CDR2 SVGAGI. The ends lost 4 bases at V and 8 bases at J; junction bases unmatched: 8. The chain's CDR3 is CASSFLDRGDGYTF. The CDR3 DNA sequence: TGTGCCAGCAGTTTCCTGGACAGGGGAGACGGCTACACCTTC.

V and J are TRBV7-8 and TRBJ2-1; 7 nucleotides line up with TRBD2. The germline V gene encodes CDR1 SGHVS and CDR2 FQNEAQ. The CDR3 spans 14 residues. V trimming: 0 bases; J trimming: 7 bases; junction bases outside the gene matches: 3. CDR3: CASSLAGGRNEQFF. In nucleotides, the CDR3 is TGTGCCAGCAGCTTAGCGGGAGGGAGGAATGAGCAGTTCTTC. Complete variable domain (other parts from reference TRBV7-8 and TRBJ2-1): GAGVSQSPRYKVAKRGQDVALRCDPISGHVSLFWYQQALGQGPEFLTYFQNEAQLDKSGLPSDRFFAERPEGSVSTLKIQRTQQEDSAVYLCASSLAGGRNEQFFGPGTRLTVL.

The chain couples TRBV6-4 to TRBJ2-1; TRBD1 is a possible D gene (6 bases). Germline assignment: CDR1 MRHNA and CDR2 SNTAGT. The germline V and J ends were trimmed by 3 bases and 7 bases, with 16 bases remaining between them. CDR3 length: 15 amino acids. Here the CDR3 reads CASSELGLRGNEQFF. CDR3 DNA sequence: TGTGCCAGCAGTGAATTGGGTCTAAGGGGGAATGAGCAGTTCTTC.

The chain recombines TRBV5-6 with TRBJ2-7; 8 bases align to TRBD1. The V gene end was trimmed by 0 bases and the J gene end by 2 bases; junction bases not matched to a gene: 4. The CDR3 consists of 15 residues. Germline CDR1 reads SGHDT; CDR2 reads YYEEEE. Here the CDR3 DNA reads TGTGCCAGCAGCTTGGCCGACAGGGGAACCTACGAGCAGTACTTC. Its translation: CASSLADRGTYEQYF. Full variable domain (missing parts from reference TRBV5-6 and TRBJ2-7): DAGVTQSPTHLIKTRGQQVTLRCSPKSGHDTVSWYQQALGQGPQFIFQYYEEEERQRGNFPDRFSGHQFPNYSSELNVNALLLGDSALYLCASSLADRGTYEQYFGPGTRLTVT.

The V call is TRBV7-8, the J call TRBJ1-3; the match to TRBD1 covers 10 bases. Germline V gives CDR1 SGHVS, CDR2 FQNEAQ. V lost 6 bases, J lost 6 bases, and 14 bases stayed unmatched. The CDR3 is made up of 17 amino acids. The CDR3 nucleotides are TGTGCCAGCAGTCTCACTCTTCCCGGGACAGGGGAAAACACCATATATTTT. Its translation: CASSLTLPGTGENTIYF.

CDR3 sequence: CASSTRTVSTDTQYF. CDR3 coding DNA: TGTGCCAGCAGCACCAGGACAGTTAGCACAGATACGCAGTATTTT. The chain employs TRBV7-2 and TRBJ2-3; the D gene is possibly TRBD1 (6 bases). V was clipped by 5 bases and J by 0 bases, with 12 bases between them. The CDR3 runs 15 residues. Germline V gene lookup returns CDR1 SGHTA and CDR2 FQGNSA. Supplemented by reference TRBV7-2 and TRBJ2-3, the full variable domain reads GAGVSQSPSNKVTEKGKDVELRCDPISGHTALYWYRQSLGQGLEFLIYFQGNSAPDKSGLPSDRFSAERTGGSVSTLTIQRTQQEDSAVYLCASSTRTVSTDTQYFGPGTRLTVL.

The chain links TRBV4-2 to TRBJ2-5; tentatively, D is TRBD1 (6 bases). The germline V gene has CDR1 LGHNA and CDR2 YNFKEQ. With 1 base removed from V and 4 bases from J, the gap between germline ends came to 10 bases. CDR3 length equals 14 residues. The CDR3 reads CASSQAGARETQYF. In DNA form, the CDR3 reads TGTGCCAGCAGCCAAGCAGGGGCGAGAGAGACCCAGTACTTC.

This clone was seen a few times. This chain connects TRBV27 to TRBJ2-1; 9 nucleotides line up with TRBD1. V dropped 0 bases and J dropped 6; count of bases not matched to a gene: 6. The CDR3 contains 16 residues. Germline lookup yields CDR1 MNHEY and CDR2 SMNVEV (reference sequence). CDR3 residues: CASSLSWDRAGNEQFF. The CDR3 nucleotides are TGTGCCAGCAGTTTATCGTGGGACAGGGCGGGCAATGAGCAGTTCTTC.

This clone was seen only a few times. This rearrangement joins TRBV5-8 to TRBJ2-7; 10 nucleotides match TRBD2. Germline V gene data show CDR1 as SGHTS and CDR2 as YDEGEE. V lost 0 bases, J lost 5 bases, and 5 bases stayed unmatched. CDR3 length: 15 amino acids. This CDR3 is CASSLALAGVHEQYF. CDR3 in DNA: TGTGCCAGCAGCTTGGCCCTAGCGGGAGTCCACGAGCAGTACTTC.

This clone appeared a few times. The CDR3 bases are TGTGCCAGCAGCCGCGACAGCGTGGAGACCCAGTACTTC. This codes for CASSRDSVETQYF. V usage is TRBV7-2 and J usage is TRBJ2-5; D might be TRBD1 (5 bases). V dropped 5 bases and J dropped 5 bases, with 12 bases sitting between them. CDR1 SGHTA and CDR2 FQGNSA come from the germline V gene. The CDR3 is 13 amino acids.

Of note for this clone: One end of the junction does not line up with germline, which may come from a read error. The chain joins TRBV7-2 to TRBJ1-2, with TRBD1 matching 8 bases. The CDR3 covers 16 residues. Germline CDR1 SGHTA, CDR2 FQGNSA. CDR3 coding DNA: TGTGCCAGCAGCCCATACCGTACAGGGGGGTACTATGGCTACCCCTTC. Translating gives CASSPYRTGGYYGYPF.